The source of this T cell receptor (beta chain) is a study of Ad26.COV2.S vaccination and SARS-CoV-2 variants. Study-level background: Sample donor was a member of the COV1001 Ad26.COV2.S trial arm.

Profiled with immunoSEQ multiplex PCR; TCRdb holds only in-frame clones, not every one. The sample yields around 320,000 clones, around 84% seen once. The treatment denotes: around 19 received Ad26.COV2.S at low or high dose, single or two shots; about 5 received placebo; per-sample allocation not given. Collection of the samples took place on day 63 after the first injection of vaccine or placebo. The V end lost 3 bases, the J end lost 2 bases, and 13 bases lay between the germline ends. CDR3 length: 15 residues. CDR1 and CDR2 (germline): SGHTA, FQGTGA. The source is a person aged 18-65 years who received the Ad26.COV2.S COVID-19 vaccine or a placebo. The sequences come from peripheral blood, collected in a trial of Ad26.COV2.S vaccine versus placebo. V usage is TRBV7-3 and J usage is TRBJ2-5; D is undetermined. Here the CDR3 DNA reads TGTGCCAGCAGCTTCACATCCGCAGCTCAAGAGACCCAGTACTTC. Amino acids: CASSFTSAAQETQYF.